One and the same sample provided the 20 T cell receptor beta chains below, sequenced in a study of neoadjuvant anti-PD-1 for oral cavity cancer. Generated by immunoSEQ multiplex PCR, the TCRdb table keeps only in-frame clones and is missing some. This table holds approximately 13,000 clones, roughly 74% found once. Time point here: after neoadjuvant nivolumab, at surgical resection. This material consisted of PBMCs, taken after nivolumab (anti-PD-1) treatment. These receptors were collected from a person between 40 and 85 years old with oral cavity squamous cell carcinoma.

The chain has TRBV5-1 and TRBJ1-3; D might be TRBD1 (6 bases). The CDR3 is made up of 14 amino acids. Trimming stripped 1 base from V and 4 bases from J, with 9 bases between. CDR1 is SGHRS and CDR2 is YFSETQ in the germline V gene. CDR3 sequence reads: CASSLQGTGNTIYF. As DNA, the CDR3 is TGCGCCAGCAGCTTGCAGGGGACAGGAAACACCATATATTTT.

This clone was counted a single time. Likely a read error: the CDR3 ends without its conserved phenylalanine or tryptophan. The DNA is left out, because the CDR3 cannot be placed on it with certainty; the CDR3 is given as TCRdb lists it. The rearrangement uses TRBV6-5 and TRBJ2-7. The CDR3 extends over 9 residues, inclusive of both ends. Per germline, CDR1 MNHEY and CDR2 SVGAGI. The CDR3 sequence is CASSYLCSS.

This clone was seen a handful of times. The chain is built from TRBV6-6 and TRBJ2-7; D unclear. The V end was cut by 6 bases, the J end by 6 bases, with 6 bases between. CDR1 and CDR2 from the germline V gene are MNHNY and SVGAGI (reference sequence). There are 10 residues in the CDR3. CDR3 amino acids: CASRDIEQYF. DNA for the CDR3: TGTGCCAGCAGGGATATCGAGCAGTACTTC.

The chain uses TRBV27 and TRBJ2-7; 9 nucleotides agree with TRBD2. Germline values: CDR1 MNHEY, CDR2 SMNVEV (reference sequence). The CDR3 loop spans 15 amino acids. Trimming removed 0 bases from V and 3 bases from J; junction bases left unmatched: 3. The CDR3 region has the DNA TGTGCCAGCAGTTTATCGGGACTAGCTATCTACGAGCAGTACTTC. Residues: CASSLSGLAIYEQYF.

This clone was counted once. This chain connects TRBV7-8 to TRBJ2-1, with D possibly matching TRBD2 (6 bases). The CDR3 covers 15 residues. Trimming took off 5 bases at V and 9 bases at J, with 20 bases between the two ends. The germline V gene has CDR1 SGHVS and CDR2 FQNEAQ. The CDR3 loop reads CASSASGTPDGEQFF. In DNA form, the CDR3 reads TGTGCCAGCAGCGCTTCCGGGACTCCAGATGGTGAGCAGTTCTTC. Full variable domain (rest looked up from reference TRBV7-8 and TRBJ2-1): GAGVSQSPRYKVAKRGQDVALRCDPISGHVSLFWYQQALGQGPEFLTYFQNEAQLDKSGLPSDRFFAERPEGSVSTLKIQRTQQEDSAVYLCASSASGTPDGEQFFGPGTRLTVL.

This rearrangement joins TRBV19 to TRBJ2-4; TRBD2 matches 9 bases. The CDR3 runs to 14 residues. The ends lost 4 bases at V and 6 bases at J; junction bases unmatched: 4. From germline, CDR1 is LNHDA and CDR2 SQIVND (reference sequence). The CDR3 DNA reads TGTGCCAGTAGTAGCGGGAGGGACGGAAACATTCAGTACTTC. Its translation: CASSSGRDGNIQYF.

V and J are TRBV30 and TRBJ2-3; the match to TRBD2 covers 12 bases. Trimming removed 8 bases from V and 5 bases from J; junction bases left unmatched: 11. CDR3 length: 15 amino acids. CDR1 is GTSNPN, CDR2 SVGIG, per germline (reference sequence). CDR3 bases: TGTGCCCTCGCCCGCCTAGCGGGAGGGGGAGATACGCAGTATTTT. Translation gives CALARLAGGGDTQYF. Using reference TRBV30 and TRBJ2-3 for the parts outside the CDR3, the full variable domain is SQTIHQWPATLVQPVGSPLSLECTVEGTSNPNLYWYRQAAGRGLQLLFYSVGIGQISSEVPQNLSASRPQDRQFILSSKKLLLSDSGFYLCALARLAGGGDTQYFGPGTRLTVL.

V gene TRBV28 combines with J gene TRBJ1-1; unclear D gene. Trimming took 3 bases from V and 1 from J, leaving 18 bases between them. Germline V lookup: CDR1 MDHEN, CDR2 SYDVKM. The CDR3 contains 17 residues. The CDR3 bases are TGTGCCAGCAGTTTTATGAGGATCCCCCCATCGAACACTGAAGCTTTCTTT. Residues: CASSFMRIPPSNTEAFF.

V is TRBV11-1 and J is TRBJ1-1, with D perhaps TRBD1 (5 bases). CDR3 size: 16 residues. Trimming removed 5 bases from V and 0 bases from J, with 16 bases in between. CDR1 and CDR2 from the germline V gene are SGHAT and FQDESV (reference sequence). The CDR3 DNA reads TGTGCCAGCAGCCGCGACAGCCACCCGATGAACACTGAAGCTTTCTTT. This sequence encodes CASSRDSHPMNTEAFF.

CDR3 region: CASSPRPAQGSYNEQFF. CDR3 DNA sequence: TGTGCCAGCAGCCCGCGCCCCGCACAAGGATCCTACAATGAGCAGTTCTTC. V and J are TRBV11-2 and TRBJ2-1; no clear D. From germline, CDR1 is SGHAT and CDR2 FQNNGV. The CDR3 is 17 residues long. V was shortened by 5 bases and J by 1 base, with 18 bases between the two germline ends.

The chain couples TRBV9 to TRBJ2-7; TRBD2 matches at 9 bases. The length of the CDR3 is 13 residues. The J segment lost 4 bases and the V segment lost 3 bases, leaving 2 bases of the junction unmatched. Germline values: CDR1 SGDLS, CDR2 YYNGEE. DNA for the CDR3: TGTGCCAGCAGCGGGACTAGCGAGTACGAGCAGTACTTC. Protein sequence: CASSGTSEYEQYF.

The chain combines TRBV6-6 with TRBJ2-7, with 9 positions matching TRBD1. There are 13 residues in the CDR3. After removal of 6 bases from V and 3 bases from J, the junction contained 3 bases not matched to a gene. The germline V gene encodes CDR1 MNHNY and CDR2 SVGAGI (reference sequence). CDR3 coding DNA: TGTGCCAGCAGATCGGGACAGGGCTACGAGCAGTACTTC. Encoded protein: CASRSGQGYEQYF.

The V call is TRBV30, the J call TRBJ1-2, with D perhaps matching TRBD1 (5 bases). The CDR3 has 12 residues. Looked up from germline, CDR1 is GTSNPN and CDR2 is SVGIG (reference sequence). V was trimmed by 4 bases and J by 2 bases, leaving 8 bases between them. CDR3 amino acids: CAWTRGNYGYTF. As DNA, the CDR3 is TGTGCCTGGACCCGGGGGAACTATGGCTACACCTTC.

This clone was observed a few times. The chain recombines TRBV5-3 with TRBJ1-2; tentative D call: TRBD1 (6 bases). TRBV5-3 counts as an open reading frame of uncertain function. The V and J ends lost 6 bases and 3 bases respectively, with 12 bases between them. This CDR3 is built from 13 residues. The CDR3 coding sequence is TGTGCCAGAAATAACAGGGCGGACTATGGCTACACCTTC. This codes for CARNNRADYGYTF.

This clone has only a few counts. This chain connects TRBV11-2 to TRBJ2-3; D uncertain. CDR3 length: 13 residues. In germline, CDR1 is SGHAT, CDR2 FQNNGV. The V end was cut by 5 bases, the J end by 1 base, with 7 bases between. The CDR3 coding sequence is TGTGCCAGCAGCCCCCCTGGCACAGATACGCAGTATTTT. This encodes CASSPPGTDTQYF.

J is TRBJ2-2 and V is TRBV5-1, with D unresolved. V shed 6 bases and J shed 3 bases, with 6 bases lying between them. Germline assignment: CDR1 SGHRS and CDR2 YFSETQ. The length of the CDR3 is 12 residues. In DNA form, the CDR3 reads TGCGCCAGCACCGGCTACACCGGGGAGCTGTTTTTT. It specifies CASTGYTGELFF.

The chain recombines TRBV19 with TRBJ2-5; D gene ambiguous. CDR1 LNHDA and CDR2 SQIVND come from the germline V gene (reference sequence). There are 13 residues in the CDR3. Trimming left V 7 bases short and J 5 bases short, with 14 bases between. CDR3 in DNA: TGTGCCAGTATCCCATCGGGTGGGGAGACCCAGTACTTC. It encodes CASIPSGGETQYF.

The rearrangement links TRBV10-2 to TRBJ1-3; D is perhaps TRBD1 (6 bases). CDR1 and CDR2 from the germline V gene are WSHSY and SAAADI. The CDR3 is made up of 16 amino acids. V was trimmed by 2 bases and J by 0 bases, leaving 11 bases between them. Here the CDR3 DNA reads TGCGCCAGCAGTGAGAGGGGGGTGGACTCTGGAAACACCATATATTTT. The encoded protein is CASSERGVDSGNTIYF.

This clone has a handful of counts. This chain links TRBV5-5 with TRBJ2-7; 8 bases line up with TRBD1. The CDR3 consists of 16 residues. The trim removed 1 base at V and 0 bases at J, leaving 6 bases unmatched. Germline assignment: CDR1 SGHKS and CDR2 YYEKEE (reference sequence). CDR3 sequence: CASSLLAGQASYEQYF. The CDR3, as DNA: TGTGCCAGCAGCTTGTTGGCGGGACAGGCCTCCTACGAGCAGTACTTC.

The chain employs TRBV21-1 and TRBJ2-1; no DNA check was done on the table's D call, TRBD1. TRBV21-1 is termed a pseudogene. The CDR3 spans 12 residues. CDR3 protein: CAIVKGDNEQFF. DNA for the CDR3: TGTGCCATTGTTAAAGGGGACAATGAGCAGTTCTTC.